The 3 T cell receptor beta chains in this list originate from one sample, sequenced in a study of blood T cell repertoires in COVID-19. Libraries were prepared by immunoSEQ multiplex PCR; TCRdb keeps only in-frame clonotypes and omits some of them. The sample includes under 250,000 clones, around 83% of them seen just once. Sequencing input: peripheral blood. The receptor set was obtained from a woman younger than 30 with acute or convalescent COVID-19.

This clone was observed a few times. This chain connects TRBV27 to TRBJ1-3; the match to TRBD1 covers 8 bases. With V trimmed by 2 bases and J by 0 bases, 6 bases remained unmatched. In germline, CDR1 is MNHEY, CDR2 SMNVEV (reference sequence). The CDR3 extends over 17 amino acids. The CDR3 spells CASSLIRGTGSGNTIYF. CDR3 coding DNA: TGTGCCAGCAGTTTAATTCGGGGGACAGGCTCTGGAAACACCATATATTTT.

The chain employs TRBV6-2 or TRBV6-3 and TRBJ2-7; the match to TRBD1 covers 10 bases. V dropped 5 bases and J dropped 6; count of bases not matched to a gene: 7. Germline CDR1 is MNHEY and CDR2 is SVGEGT. The CDR3 consists of 14 residues. This CDR3 is CASSGQGDPGEQYF. CDR3 DNA: TGTGCCAGCAGTGGACAGGGGGATCCGGGCGAGCAGTACTTC.

The J gene is TRBJ2-7, the V gene TRBV7-9; 7 bases are shared with TRBD1. Germline CDR1 reads SEHNR; CDR2 reads FQNEAQ (reference sequence). Losses at the gene ends were 5 bases for V and 2 bases for J; bases not matched to a gene: 12. The CDR3 runs 16 residues. CDR3 in amino acids: CASSRQDRVSTYEQYF. Here the CDR3 DNA reads TGTGCCAGCAGCCGCCAAGACAGGGTTTCCACCTACGAGCAGTACTTC.